This T cell receptor (beta chain) originates from a study of T cell responses to AZD1222 COVID-19 vaccine. Germline CDR1 is MNHEY and CDR2 is SVGAGI. The CDR3 is made up of 15 amino acids. V was cut by 0 bases and J by 2 bases, with 10 bases left in between. Study-wide results and caveats: Sampling that yielded the repertoires occurred only after the peak T cell response. White British people made up most donors, females outnumbered males, and clonal diversity was possibly underestimated. Among vaccine-associated CD4 TCRs, coverage spanned spike, with dominance at 160-218 and 743-854. Unmutated variant regions are reportedly targeted by nearly half of spike-specific TCRs.

The assay was immunoSEQ multiplex PCR, and TCRdb's table has in-frame clones only and misses some. Here the sample spans under 150,000 clones, about 89% being singletons. As to this clone: Its antigen is not known.

V usage is TRBV6-5 and J usage is TRBJ2-5, with D tentatively TRBD2 (6 bases). The sample in question was peripheral blood, obtained on day 0 of MenACWY control vaccination. The origin of this receptor is an adult in good health. The DNA for the CDR3 is TGTGCCAGCAGTTACTCGCAACGGGGGCAAGAGACCCAGTACTTC. Translated: CASSYSQRGQETQYF.